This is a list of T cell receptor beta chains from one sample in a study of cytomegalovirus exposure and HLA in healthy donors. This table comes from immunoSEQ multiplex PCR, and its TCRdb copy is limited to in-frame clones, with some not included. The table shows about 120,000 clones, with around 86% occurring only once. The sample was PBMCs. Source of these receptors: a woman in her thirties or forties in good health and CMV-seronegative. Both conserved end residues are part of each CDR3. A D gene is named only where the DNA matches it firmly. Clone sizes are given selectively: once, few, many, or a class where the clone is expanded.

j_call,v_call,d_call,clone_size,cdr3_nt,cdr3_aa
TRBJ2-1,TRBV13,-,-,TGTGCCAGCAGCTCCGGGACACGGGGAAACAATGAGCAGTTCTTC,CASSSGTRGNNEQFF
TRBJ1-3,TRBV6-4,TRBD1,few,TGTGCCAGCAGTGAGGGGACAGGGTCTGGAAACACCATATATTTT,CASSEGTGSGNTIYF
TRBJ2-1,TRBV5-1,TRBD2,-,TGCGCCAGCAGTTTTAGCGGGCACTCCTACAATGAGCAGTTCTTC,CASSFSGHSYNEQFF
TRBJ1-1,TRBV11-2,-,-,TGTGCCAGCAGCTTACGACTTTACACTGAAGCTTTCTTT,CASSLRLYTEAFF
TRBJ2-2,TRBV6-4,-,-,TGTGCCAGCAGCCGGGACACAACTACCGGGGAGCTGTTTTTT,CASSRDTTTGELFF
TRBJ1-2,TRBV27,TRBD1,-,TGTGCCAGCAGTCGACAGGGGGATATTAGGGACTATGGCTACACCTTC,CASSRQGDIRDYGYTF
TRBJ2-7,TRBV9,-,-,TGTGCCAGCAGCTACCTTAGCGGCCCCGCCTACGAGCAGTACTTC,CASSYLSGPAYEQYF
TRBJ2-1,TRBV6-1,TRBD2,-,TGTGCCAGCGCCCGGAGCGGGAGTTTCAATGAGCAGTTCTTC,CASARSGSFNEQFF
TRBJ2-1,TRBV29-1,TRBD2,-,TGCAGCGTTCAGCCGGGGGGGCCAATTGAGCAGTTCTTC,CSVQPGGPIEQFF
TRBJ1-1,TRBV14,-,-,TGTGCCAGCTCTACCGGGGACTCGCCGCTGAACACTGAAGCTTTCTTT,CASSTGDSPLNTEAFF
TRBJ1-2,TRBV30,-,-,TGTGCCTGGAGTCTACCACAGGGCTATGGCTACACCTTC,CAWSLPQGYGYTF
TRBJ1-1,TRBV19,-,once,TGTGCCAGTAGTTACGGGGGCACTGAAGCTTTCTTT,CASSYGGTEAFF
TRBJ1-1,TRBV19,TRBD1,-,TGTGCCAGTAGTCCACCGGGACAGGGGGAAAGGGCTGAAGCTTTCTTT,CASSPPGQGERAEAFF
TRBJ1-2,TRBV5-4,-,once,TGTGCCAGCAGCTCGACAGATTTCTATGGCTACACCTTC,CASSSTDFYGYTF
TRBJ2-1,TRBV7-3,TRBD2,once,TGTGCCAGCAGCAAATTCCCGGTTACTAGCGGGAGTCTCTCCTACAATGAGCAGTTCTTC,CASSKFPVTSGSLSYNEQFF
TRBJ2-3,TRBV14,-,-,TGTGCCAGCAGCCCACCTTCGGGTGCCACAGATACGCAGTATTTT,CASSPPSGATDTQYF
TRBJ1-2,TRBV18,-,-,TGTGCCAGCTCACCCTTGGCCTATGGCTACACCTTC,CASSPLAYGYTF
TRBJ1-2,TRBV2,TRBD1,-,TGTGCCAGCAGTGGGGACAGTGCCTATGGCTACACCTTC,CASSGDSAYGYTF
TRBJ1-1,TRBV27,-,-,TGTGCCAGCAGTTACAGGGTAAACACTGAAGCTTTCTTT,CASSYRVNTEAFF
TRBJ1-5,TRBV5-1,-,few,TGCGCCAGCAGCTTGGAGCCTGGTCAGCCCCAGCATTTT,CASSLEPGQPQHF
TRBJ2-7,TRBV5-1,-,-,TGCGCCAGCAGCTTGGTTGCAGGGGTCGACGAGCAGTACTTC,CASSLVAGVDEQYF
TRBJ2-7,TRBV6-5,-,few,TGTGCCAGCAGTTTAGACTTCTCCTCCTACGAGCAGTACTTC,CASSLDFSSYEQYF
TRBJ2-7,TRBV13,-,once,TGTGCCAGCAGCTTAGGCGCTAGCAACTACGAGCAGTACTTC,CASSLGASNYEQYF
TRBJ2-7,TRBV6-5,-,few,TGTGCCAGCAGGATTAGTAACGGCGAGCAGTACTTC,CASRISNGEQYF
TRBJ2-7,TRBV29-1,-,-,TGCAGCGTTGGGGGGGGGCAGGTGAACGAGCAGTACTTC,CSVGGGQVNEQYF
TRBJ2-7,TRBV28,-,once,TGTGCCAGCAGTTCGCAATCCTCCGACAGATACTACGAGCAGTACTTC,CASSSQSSDRYYEQYF
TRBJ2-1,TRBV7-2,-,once,TGTGCCAGCAGCTACCTTCCGGGAAACAATGAGCAGTTCTTC,CASSYLPGNNEQFF
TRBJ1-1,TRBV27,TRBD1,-,TGTGCCAGCAGTTTTCTCATTGGACAGGGGAACACTGAAGCTTTCTTT,CASSFLIGQGNTEAFF
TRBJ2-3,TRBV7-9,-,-,TGTGCCAGCAGCTTATGGCTGTCAGGCGATACGCAGTATTTT,CASSLWLSGDTQYF